Listed here are 24 T cell receptor beta chains from one sample, sequenced in a study of CD8 T cells in ankylosing spondylitis. One entry per CDR3 protein, called by TCRdb with MiXCR from the 5' RACE reads. The sample carries 250,000 to 300,000 distinct CDR3 sequences, over 15% recorded once. Input material: blood, either unsorted or a sorted T cell fraction (not recorded which). These receptors were obtained from a male donor with ankylosing spondylitis or in good health (not recorded which).

This clonotype has a handful of counts. The chain's CDR3 is CASSESVLAGGAYNEQFF. In DNA form, the CDR3 reads TGTGCCAGCAGTGAAAGTGTACTAGCGGGAGGGGCCTACAATGAGCAGTTCTTC. The chain couples TRBV6-1 to TRBJ2-1, with 13 bases aligning to TRBD2. The V gene's germline CDR1 is MNHNS and CDR2 SASEGT. The CDR3 length is 18 residues. V was pared by 2 bases and J by 2 bases, with 6 bases of the junction left unmatched.

This clonotype was observed at least ten times. CDR3 nucleotides: TGCAGTGCTAGGGGACAGGGTGGGGAGACCCAGTACTTC. Its translation: CSARGQGGETQYF. V usage is TRBV20-1 and J usage is TRBJ2-5; 9 nucleotides match TRBD1. The germline gives CDR1 DFQATT, CDR2 SNEGSKA (reference sequence). V gave up 3 bases and J gave up 5 bases; unmatched junction bases: 4. The CDR3 runs to 13 residues.

The J gene is TRBJ1-1, the V gene TRBV24-1, with 9 positions matching TRBD1. Germline V gives CDR1 KGHDR, CDR2 SFDVKD. The CDR3 runs 17 residues. V gave up 0 bases and J gave up 3 bases; unmatched junction bases: 7. In nucleotides, the CDR3 is TGTGCCACCAGTGATTTGTGGACACAGGGGGCGGACACTGAAGCTTTCTTT. Residues: CATSDLWTQGADTEAFF.

With respect to this clonotype: Germline and junction disagree at one end, which may indicate a read error. This rearrangement joins TRBV5-1 to TRBJ2-1, with 9 bases matching TRBD2. Germline CDR1 reads SGHRS; CDR2 reads YFSETQ. This CDR3 contains 15 residues. CDR3 DNA sequence: TGCGCCAGCAGCTTGGGGGGGACTAGCAACAATGAGCAATTCTTC. Protein: CASSLGGTSNNEQFF.

This clonotype has only a few counts. CDR3 loop: CASSQDLNSIYNEQFF. CDR3 bases: TGTGCCAGCAGCCAAGATTTAAACAGTATCTACAATGAGCAGTTCTTC. The chain is built from TRBV3-1 and TRBJ2-1; D is ambiguous. The length of the CDR3 is 16 residues. V lost 0 bases and J lost 3, with 12 bases in between. Germline V gives CDR1 LGHDT, CDR2 YNNKEL (reference sequence).

The chain carries TRBV20-1 and TRBJ1-4; unclear D gene. The germline gives CDR1 DFQATT, CDR2 SNEGSKA (reference sequence). This CDR3 has 14 amino acids. Trimming pared 1 base from V and 3 bases from J, leaving 9 bases between. The CDR3 DNA sequence: TGCAGTGCTAGAGTGGGCCTACCTAATGAAAAACTGTTTTTT. Translating gives CSARVGLPNEKLFF.

This clonotype was detected many times. The gene calls are TRBV5-1 and TRBJ1-5; 8 bases align to TRBD1. Germline V lookup: CDR1 SGHRS, CDR2 YFSETQ. This CDR3 is built from 13 residues. The ends lost 4 bases at V and 5 bases at J; junction bases unmatched: 2. CDR3 in amino acids: CASSVQGDQPQHF. For the CDR3, the DNA is TGCGCCAGCAGCGTACAGGGGGATCAGCCCCAGCATTTT.

The V and J genes are TRBV5-5 and TRBJ2-2; D is undetermined. V gave up 0 bases and J gave up 2 bases, with 5 bases separating them. The CDR3 runs to 14 residues. CDR1 SGHKS and CDR2 YYEKEE come from the germline V gene (reference sequence). The CDR3 sequence: CASSLAPNTGELFF. The CDR3 DNA reads TGTGCCAGCAGCTTGGCCCCAAACACCGGGGAGCTGTTTTTT.

This clonotype was observed many times. The V call is TRBV5-1, the J call TRBJ2-1; either TRBD1 or TRBD2 may fit D (6 bases each). CDR3 size: 15 residues. Per the germline V gene, CDR1 is SGHRS and CDR2 is YFSETQ. Trimming left V 2 bases short and J 7 bases short, with 16 bases between. CDR3 sequence: CASSFAGGAANEQFF. Written as DNA, the CDR3 is TGCGCCAGCAGCTTCGCCGGGGGCGCGGCAAATGAGCAGTTCTTC.

V gene TRBV28 combines with J gene TRBJ2-7; 7 nucleotides line up with TRBD1. The CDR3 has 15 residues. Trimming removed 1 base from V and 3 bases from J; junction bases left unmatched: 6. The germline gives CDR1 MDHEN, CDR2 SYDVKM. CDR3 DNA sequence: TGTGCCAGCAGTTTATTAGGGGACAGCCACTACGAGCAGTACGTC. This encodes CASSLLGDSHYEQYV.

In this sample, this clonotype turned up many times. The V gene is TRBV24-1, the J gene TRBJ2-5, with 9 positions matching TRBD2. The CDR3 runs 14 residues. The V gene's germline CDR1 is KGHDR and CDR2 SFDVKD. J was trimmed by 5 bases and V by 6 bases; bases with no gene match: 6. The CDR3 sequence is CATSHGLALETQYF. CDR3 nucleotide sequence: TGTGCCACCAGTCACGGACTAGCGCTGGAGACCCAGTACTTC.

V gene TRBV12-3 or TRBV12-4 combines with J gene TRBJ2-1; TRBD2 aligns across 12 bases. After removal of 6 bases from V and 4 bases from J, the junction contained 4 bases not matched to a gene. CDR3 length: 15 amino acids. The CDR3 DNA sequence: TGTGCCAGCAGACCGACTAGCGGGAGTTACAATGAGCAGTTCTTC. It codes for CASRPTSGSYNEQFF.

This chain connects TRBV28 to TRBJ2-7, with D tentatively TRBD1 or TRBD2 (5 bases each). The V end lost 10 bases, the J end lost 0 bases, and 10 bases lay between the germline ends. CDR3 size: 12 residues. Germline assignment: CDR1 MDHEN and CDR2 SYDVKM. This CDR3 is CAIAGSSYEQYV. The CDR3, as DNA: TGTGCCATCGCAGGGAGCTCCTACGAGCAGTACGTC.

Concerning this clonotype: One junction end does not reproduce the germline sequence, and a read error may be involved. CDR3 DNA sequence: TGTGGCAGCAGCGATGCGACAGCGACCTCTGGAAACACCATATATTTT. This sequence encodes CGSSDATATSGNTIYF. The V call is TRBV2, the J call TRBJ1-3; possible D gene TRBD1, 5 bases. Germline V gene data show CDR1 as SNHLY and CDR2 as FYNNEI. CDR3 length: 16 residues.

There are a few counts of this clonotype. The chain combines TRBV20-1 with TRBJ1-6, with 7 nucleotides matching TRBD1. The germline gives CDR1 DFQATT, CDR2 SNEGSKA (reference sequence). Trimming took 1 base from V and 9 from J; bases not matched to a gene: 6. This CDR3 contains 14 residues. CDR3 bases: TGCAGTGCTAGAGTGACAGGGCTGAGTTCACCCCTCCACTTT. Its protein product is CSARVTGLSSPLHF.

The chain uses TRBV5-6 and TRBJ2-1; D is tentatively TRBD1 or TRBD2 (5 bases each). This CDR3 has 15 amino acids. The germline V gene has CDR1 SGHDT and CDR2 YYEEEE. V lost 2 bases, J lost 0 bases, and 9 bases lay in between. The CDR3 nucleotides read TGTGCCAGCAGCTTAGGGGAGAGCTCCTACAATGAGCAGTTCTTC. Encoded protein: CASSLGESSYNEQFF.

This clonotype was seen only a few times. This chain connects TRBV3-1 to TRBJ2-3; 10 nucleotides agree with TRBD2. This CDR3 contains 18 residues. V was clipped by 0 bases and J by 2 bases; unmatched bases: 8. Germline CDR1 and CDR2: LGHDT and YNNKEL (reference sequence). CDR3 loop: CASSQEGGGTSATDTQYF. For the CDR3, the DNA is TGTGCCAGCAGCCAAGAAGGGGGCGGGACTAGCGCCACAGATACGCAGTATTTT.

The rearrangement uses TRBV18 and TRBJ1-6; D perhaps matches TRBD1 (5 bases). Germline lookup yields CDR1 KGHSH and CDR2 LQKENI. This CDR3 region has 13 residues. The V end lost 0 bases, the J end lost 11 bases, and 8 bases lay between the germline ends. In DNA, the CDR3 is TGTGCCAGCTCACCACCGGGACTTCCACCCCTCCACTTT. It translates to CASSPPGLPPLHF. Based on the CDR3 plus reference TRBV18 and TRBJ1-6, the full variable domain is NAGVMQNPRHLVRRRGQEARLRCSPMKGHSHVYWYRQLPEEGLKFMVYLQKENIIDESGMPKERFSAEFPKEGPSILRIQQVVRGDSAAYFCASSPPGLPPLHFGNGTRLTVT.

This clonotype was seen repeatedly, ten times or more. The chain combines TRBV4-1 with TRBJ2-1, with D hard to call. V lost 0 bases, J lost 0 bases, and 15 bases lay in between. Germline V CDR1 and CDR2: MGHRA, YSYEKL. The CDR3 contains 18 residues. The chain's CDR3 is CASSQDAHGISSYNEQFF. The CDR3 DNA reads as TGCGCCAGCAGCCAAGACGCCCACGGAATTAGCTCCTACAATGAGCAGTTCTTC.

This clonotype was detected only a few times. J is TRBJ1-6 and V is TRBV12-3 or TRBV12-4, with 7 bases that match TRBD1. This CDR3 contains 15 residues. The V gene end was trimmed by 8 bases and the J gene end by 8 bases; junction bases not matched to a gene: 12. CDR3 protein: CASARGQQSHSPLHF. The CDR3 bases are TGTGCCAGCGCCCGGGGACAGCAGAGTCATTCACCCCTCCACTTT.

This clonotype was picked up a small number of times. The genes are TRBV5-5 and TRBJ2-2; no reliable D call. V was trimmed by 0 bases and J by 11 bases, leaving 11 bases between them. This CDR3 has 13 residues. CDR1 and CDR2 (germline): SGHKS, YYEKEE (reference sequence). DNA for the CDR3: TGTGCCAGCAGCTTGGCCCCAGGCTACGAGCTGTTTTTT. Translation gives CASSLAPGYELFF.

This clonotype came up a few times. The chain couples TRBV19 to TRBJ2-1; 8 nucleotides align to TRBD1. The CDR3 is made up of 15 amino acids. The V gene end was trimmed by 4 bases and the J gene end by 4 bases; junction bases not matched to a gene: 6. The germline V gene has CDR1 LNHDA and CDR2 SQIVND (reference sequence). The CDR3 loop reads CASSTDQGAYNEQFF. CDR3 nucleotide sequence: TGTGCCAGTAGTACAGACCAGGGGGCATACAATGAGCAGTTCTTC.

The V and J genes are TRBV28 and TRBJ2-4; 9 positions match TRBD1. The CDR3 spans 16 residues. Germline V CDR1 and CDR2: MDHEN, SYDVKM. With 5 bases clipped from V and 7 bases from J, the junction kept 12 bases outside the gene matches. Written as DNA, the CDR3 is TGTGCCAGCAGTCCCCCCCCGGGACAGGGCGTGAACATTCAGTACTTC. It encodes CASSPPPGQGVNIQYF.

This clonotype has only a few counts. V and J are TRBV5-1 and TRBJ1-1, with D maybe TRBD1 (5 bases). The germline gives CDR1 SGHRS, CDR2 YFSETQ. This CDR3 is 15 amino acids long. Trimming shortened V by 1 base and J by 1 base, and 11 bases separated the two germline ends. This CDR3 reads CASSLSWGPNTEAFF. CDR3 DNA sequence: TGCGCCAGCAGCTTGTCCTGGGGCCCGAACACTGAAGCTTTCTTT.